This T cell receptor beta chain stems from a study of identifying expanded T cells in peripheral blood. General study results and limits: Technical replicates showed about 1.2 changed clones; about two weeks 15 to 20; four weeks 19. Variance in clone template counts between approximately 2-week samples significantly increased with total template count across all healthy donors.

Using immunoSEQ multiplex PCR, the repertoire was profiled, and TCRdb retains in-frame clones only, with some absent. Of tens of thousands of clones in the sample, 88% were seen once. Healthy donors had no documented immune events, such as infections, while sampled. In regard to this clone: Its antigen is not identified.

The germline V gene has CDR1 LNHDA and CDR2 SQIVND (reference sequence). The V end lost 3 bases, the J end lost 5 bases, and 22 bases lay between the germline ends. This CDR3 is built from 17 residues. The sequence derives from a person aged 18 to 70 in good health. Sample: blood. This chain connects TRBV19 to TRBJ2-5, with D perhaps given as TRBD1 or TRBD2 (6 bases each). CDR3 loop: CASSIPRLATGAETQYF. In DNA form, the CDR3 reads TGTGCCAGTAGTATCCCCCGGCTAGCGACGGGGGCGGAGACCCAGTACTTC.